These 18 T cell receptor beta chains were sequenced from one sample in a study of metastatic and nonmetastatic thyroid tumors. MiXCR reprocessed the PCR reads for TCRdb. The data hold 25,000 to 30,000 clones, with less than 4% observed a single time. The entire patient cohort was treatment-naive prior to thyroid surgery. The sequenced sample was blood. These receptors all come from a male donor with papillary thyroid cancer or a benign thyroid nodule (not recorded which). Some clones in this sample may be carry-over from other donors' samples.

This clone was seen more than once but under ten times. This chain links TRBV6-2 or TRBV6-3 with TRBJ1-1, with D possibly TRBD1 on 6 matching bases. The germline V gene encodes CDR1 MNHEY and CDR2 SVGEGT. This CDR3 spans 14 amino acids. Trimming took off 4 bases at V and 2 bases at J, with 11 bases between the two ends. CDR3 sequence reads: CASSSTGQNTEAFF. The CDR3 region has the DNA TGTGCCAGCAGTTCGACAGGTCAAAACACTGAAGCTTTCTTT.

J is TRBJ1-2 and V is TRBV6-2 or TRBV6-3; 7 nucleotides match TRBD1. The CDR3 length is 11 residues. In germline, CDR1 is MNHEY, CDR2 SVGEGT. V trimming: 6 bases; J trimming: 8 bases; junction bases outside the gene matches: 3. Written as DNA, the CDR3 is TGTGCCAGCAGAAGGGGGCAGGGCTACACCTTC. Translation gives CASRRGQGYTF.

Concerning this clone: No conserved phenylalanine or tryptophan ends this CDR3, so it is likely a read error. The DNA is left out, because the CDR3 cannot be placed on it with certainty; the CDR3 is given as TCRdb lists it. The V gene is TRBV7-3, the J gene TRBJ1-2; the listed D gene, TRBD1, was not tested against the DNA. The CDR3 sequence runs 8 residues, both termini included. Germline-derived CDR1 and CDR2 are SGHTA and FQGTGA. CDR3 region: CASSFGKP.

This clone was seen more than once but under ten times. The rearrangement joins TRBV7-9 to TRBJ2-2, with D tentatively TRBD1 or TRBD2 (5 bases each). Between the trimmed V and J ends, which lost 2 bases and 4 bases, there was a span of 14 bases. The CDR3 runs to 16 residues. Germline CDR1 SEHNR, CDR2 FQNEAQ (reference sequence). CDR3 sequence reads: CASSLSGGVSTGELFF. As DNA, the CDR3 is TGTGCCAGCAGCTTATCTGGGGGTGTAAGCACCGGGGAGCTGTTTTTT. The full variable domain, in which reference TRBV7-9 and TRBJ2-2 provide the parts outside the CDR3, is DTGVSQNPRHKITKRGQNVTFRCDPISEHNRLYWYRQTLGQGPEFLTYFQNEAQLEKSRLLSDRFSAERPKGSFSTLEIQRTEQGDSAMYLCASSLSGGVSTGELFFGEGSRLTVL.

This clone has only a few counts. CDR3: CASSLSFTGNEQFF. The DNA of the CDR3 is TGTGCCAGCAGTTTATCATTCACAGGGAATGAGCAGTTCTTC. The chain links TRBV27 to TRBJ2-1; weak D call: TRBD1 (6 bases). The CDR3 has 14 amino acids. Germline V gene lookup returns CDR1 MNHEY and CDR2 SMNVEV (reference sequence). Trimming removed 0 bases from V and 7 bases from J, with 10 bases in between.

This clone showed up many times. V is TRBV11-3 and J is TRBJ2-1, with TRBD1 matching 9 bases. Losses at the gene ends were 5 bases for V and 2 bases for J; bases not matched to a gene: 7. Germline V gene lookup returns CDR1 SGHNT and CDR2 YENEEA. This CDR3 has 16 residues. CDR3 DNA sequence: TGTGCCAGCAGCCCGACCGGGACAGGGCCCTACAATGAGCAGTTCTTC. The encoded protein is CASSPTGTGPYNEQFF.

Of note for this clone: One base away lies a much larger clone, so this may be a sequencing read error. The chain couples TRBV29-1 to TRBJ2-7; TRBD2 matches at 9 bases. The CDR3 extends over 15 amino acids. CDR1 SQVTM and CDR2 ANQGSEA come from the germline V gene. CDR3 residues: CSVDHLAGPDYEHYF. The CDR3 coding sequence is TGCAGCGTTGACCACCTAGCGGGGCCTGACTACGAGCACTACTTC.

CDR3 region: CATSGGLRQGPQGCANTGELFF. CDR3 coding DNA: TGTGCCACCAGCGGGGGTTTGCGCCAGGGTCCCCAGGGCTGTGCGAACACCGGGGAGCTGTTTTTT. The chain joins TRBV15 to TRBJ2-2; the D call may be TRBD1 or TRBD2 (5 bases each). CDR1 and CDR2 (germline): LNHNV, YYDKDF (reference sequence). The CDR3 loop spans 22 amino acids. V dropped 5 bases and J dropped 0 bases, with 31 bases sitting between them.

By proportion, this clone is medium-sized (0.01 to 0.1%). The chain combines TRBV27 with TRBJ1-3, with D perhaps matching TRBD1 (6 bases). V gave up 8 bases and J gave up 4 bases, with 18 bases separating them. The V gene's germline CDR1 is MNHEY and CDR2 SMNVEV (reference sequence). The CDR3 has 15 residues. The CDR3 is CASRPGRGDGNTIYF. The CDR3 region has the DNA TGTGCCAGCCGCCCTGGGAGGGGGGACGGAAACACCATATATTTT.

Of note for this clone: Sequence at one end of the junction differs from germline and may be a read error. The chain links TRBV10-3 to TRBJ1-2, with unresolved D. The CDR3 contains 13 residues. Per the germline V gene, CDR1 is ENHRY and CDR2 is SYGVKD. The CDR3 DNA follows: TGTGCCAACAGTGAGTCAGCCGTACATGGATACACCTTC. Its translation is CANSESAVHGYTF.

This clone has just a few counts. The gene calls are TRBV20-1 and TRBJ2-3; 10 bases map to TRBD2. The CDR3 has 14 residues. Germline V CDR1 and CDR2: DFQATT, SNEGSKA (reference sequence). J lost 0 bases, V lost 3 bases, and 0 bases had no gene match. CDR3 sequence: CSARTSGSTDTQYF. The CDR3 nucleotides read TGCAGTGCTAGGACTAGCGGGAGCACAGATACGCAGTATTTT.

In the case of this clone: A single base separates this from a much larger clone, so it may be a read error. The sample holds other DNA sequences that translate to the same CDR3. The chain combines TRBV14 with TRBJ1-1, with D uncertain. Trimming left V 4 bases short and J 4 bases short, with 10 bases between. CDR3 size: 13 residues. Germline CDR1 reads SGHDN; CDR2 reads FVKESK. The CDR3 DNA is TGTGCCAGCAGCCCTGGGTCGGGCACTGAAGCTTTCTTT. This translates into CASSPGSGTEAFF.

This clone was recorded a few times. The rearrangement joins TRBV7-2 to TRBJ2-3, with D maybe TRBD2 (6 bases). V lost 7 bases to trimming and J lost 10 bases, with 15 bases between them. In germline, CDR1 is SGHTA, CDR2 FQGNSA. The CDR3 has 12 amino acids. CDR3 nucleotide sequence: TGTGCCAGCATCTACTGGGGGGATTCGCAGTATTTT. Translated: CASIYWGDSQYF.

This clone was counted between two and nine times. The rearrangement joins TRBV6-1 to TRBJ2-7; 8 bases align to TRBD2. The CDR3 has 16 amino acids. Germline values: CDR1 MNHNS, CDR2 SASEGT. The V gene end was trimmed by 1 base and the J gene end by 4 bases; junction bases not matched to a gene: 9. The CDR3 loop reads CASSEDPSGGKYEQYF. CDR3 DNA: TGTGCCAGCAGTGAAGATCCCAGCGGGGGAAAATACGAGCAGTACTTC.

Of note for this clone: This specimen includes other DNA sequences encoding the same CDR3. This chain uses TRBV6-1 with TRBJ1-5; possibly TRBD1 for D (5 bases). V lost 3 bases, J lost 1 base, and 10 bases lay in between. The CDR3 runs to 15 residues. Germline CDR1 MNHNS, CDR2 SASEGT. The CDR3 DNA is TGTGCCAGCAGTGATAATGAGGGGAGCAATCAGCCCCAGCATTTT. Encoded protein: CASSDNEGSNQPQHF.

This clone was counted many times. This rearrangement joins TRBV6-1 to TRBJ2-7; perhaps TRBD1 as D (6 bases). The V gene's germline CDR1 is MNHNS and CDR2 SASEGT. V was pared by 6 bases and J by 0 bases, with 15 bases between. The length of the CDR3 is 15 residues. CDR3 in DNA: TGTGCCAGCAGAAACCCCGGACAGAGCTCCTACGAGCAGTACTTC. This sequence encodes CASRNPGQSSYEQYF.

The chain links TRBV6-2 or TRBV6-3 to TRBJ2-1, with unresolved D. The CDR3 has 13 amino acids. Trimming took off 6 bases at V and 2 bases at J, with 8 bases between the two ends. Germline CDR1 MNHEY, CDR2 SVGEGT. The CDR3 reads CASRGETYNEQFF. DNA for the CDR3: TGTGCCAGCAGGGGCGAAACCTACAATGAGCAGTTCTTC.

Only a few counts were recorded for this clone. The V gene is TRBV27, the J gene TRBJ2-1; the D gene is possibly TRBD1 (6 bases). This CDR3 region has 13 residues. In germline, CDR1 is MNHEY, CDR2 SMNVEV (reference sequence). The V and J ends lost 8 bases and 4 bases respectively, with 12 bases between them. The CDR3 DNA sequence: TGTGCCAGCCAGTCCGGACAGTACAATGAGCAGTTCTTC. Translated, it gives CASQSGQYNEQFF.